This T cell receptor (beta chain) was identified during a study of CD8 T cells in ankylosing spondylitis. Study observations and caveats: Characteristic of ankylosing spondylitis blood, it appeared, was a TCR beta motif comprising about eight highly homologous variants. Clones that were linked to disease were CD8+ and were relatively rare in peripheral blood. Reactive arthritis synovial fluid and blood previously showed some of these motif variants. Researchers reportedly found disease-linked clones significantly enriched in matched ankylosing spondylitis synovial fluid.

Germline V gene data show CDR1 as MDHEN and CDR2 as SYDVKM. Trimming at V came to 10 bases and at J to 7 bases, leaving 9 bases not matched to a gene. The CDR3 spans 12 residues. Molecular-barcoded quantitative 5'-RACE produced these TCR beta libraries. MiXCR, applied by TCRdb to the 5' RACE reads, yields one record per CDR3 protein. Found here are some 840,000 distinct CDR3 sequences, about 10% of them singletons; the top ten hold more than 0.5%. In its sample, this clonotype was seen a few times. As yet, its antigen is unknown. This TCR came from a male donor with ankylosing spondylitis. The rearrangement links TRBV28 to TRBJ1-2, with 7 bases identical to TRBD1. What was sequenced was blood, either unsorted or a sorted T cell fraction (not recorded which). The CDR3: CAIEGARGGYTF. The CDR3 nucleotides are TGTGCCATCGAGGGGGCGCGGGGTGGCTACACCTTC.